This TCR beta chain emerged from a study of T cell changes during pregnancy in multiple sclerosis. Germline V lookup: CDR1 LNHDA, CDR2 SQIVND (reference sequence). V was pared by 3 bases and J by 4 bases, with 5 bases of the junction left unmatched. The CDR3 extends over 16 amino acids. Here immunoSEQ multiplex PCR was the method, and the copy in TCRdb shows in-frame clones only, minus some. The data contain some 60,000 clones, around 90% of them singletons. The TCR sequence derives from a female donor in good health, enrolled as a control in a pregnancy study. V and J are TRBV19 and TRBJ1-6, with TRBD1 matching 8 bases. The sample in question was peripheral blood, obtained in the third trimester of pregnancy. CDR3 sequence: CASSMVTGGYNSPLHF. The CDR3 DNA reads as TGTGCCAGTAGTATGGTAACAGGGGGATATAATTCACCCCTCCACTTT.